These 22 T cell receptor beta chains share one sample of origin, sequenced in a study of blood T cell repertoires in COVID-19 (dated by TCRdb to the early 2020s). The library was obtained by the immunoSEQ multiplex PCR assay. In its TCRdb copy, this immuneACCESS table keeps in-frame sequences only and misses some clones. Where compared with another copy, unresolved V genes explain less than half of these, and the others have no known cause. The sample has 84,000 or so clones on record, around four fifths of them singletons. Just under 10% of the sample lies in the top ten. Specimen: peripheral blood. Receptors originate from a human donor in a cohort sampled during active COVID-19.

The gene calls are TRBV3-1 (or the pseudogene TRBV3-2) and TRBJ1-2, with a weak D call TRBD1 (6 bases). With 5 bases removed from V and 6 bases from J, the gap between germline ends came to 19 bases. The germline gives CDR1 LGHDT, CDR2 YNNKEL (reference sequence). The CDR3 has 15 amino acids. The CDR3, as DNA: TGTGCCAGCAGCTATCTCCTCGGGGGGCAGAATGGCTACACCTTC. Translation: CASSYLLGGQNGYTF.

This clone was counted a single time. The J gene is TRBJ2-3, the V gene TRBV18; D not certain. Trimming removed 3 bases at V and 0 bases at J, with 13 bases between. The germline CDR1 and CDR2 sequences are KGHSH and LQKENI. The CDR3 sequence is 16 residues long. Here the CDR3 reads CASSPFDPQSTDTQYF. For the CDR3, the DNA is TGTGCCAGCTCACCGTTTGATCCACAGAGCACAGATACGCAGTATTTT.

This clone was observed once. V usage is TRBV19 and J usage is TRBJ1-4, with 8 bases aligning to TRBD1. CDR3 length equals 14 residues. Germline CDR1 reads LNHDA; CDR2 reads SQIVND (reference sequence). V lost 4 bases and J lost 8; bases outside the gene matches: 6. CDR3 nucleotide sequence: TGTGCCAGTAGTAGAGGACAGGGAGCCGAAAAACTGTTTTTT. Amino acids: CASSRGQGAEKLFF.

As to this clone: The junction does not match germline at one end; this may be a read error. The CDR3 DNA is TGTGCCAGCACTGAACCGGGACTGCGATTCGGAGAGCAGTACTTC. It specifies CASTEPGLRFGEQYF. The V call is TRBV6-1, the J call TRBJ2-7; possible D gene TRBD2, 6 bases. Germline loops: CDR1 MNHNS, CDR2 SASEGT. This CDR3 comprises 15 residues.

The V and J genes are TRBV6-1 and TRBJ2-6; maybe TRBD2 (5 bases). V shed 4 bases and J shed 4 bases, with 14 bases lying between them. CDR3 length equals 16 residues. CDR1 and CDR2 (germline): MNHNS, SASEGT. CDR3: CASSARSGWGANVLTF. The CDR3 bases are TGTGCCAGCAGTGCCAGGAGCGGCTGGGGGGCCAACGTCCTGACTTTC.

The chain is built from TRBV6-5 and TRBJ1-5; maybe TRBD1 (6 bases). Germline CDR1 is MNHEY and CDR2 is SVGAGI. This CDR3 is 15 amino acids long. Trimming pared 6 bases from V and 2 bases from J, leaving 14 bases between. This chain's CDR3 is CASSRIRQGNQPQHF. In DNA, the CDR3 is TGTGCCAGCAGCCGAATACGACAGGGCAATCAGCCCCAGCATTTT.

This clone was seen only a few times. The chain uses TRBV6-5 and TRBJ2-7; 9 bases map to TRBD1. CDR1 is MNHEY, CDR2 SVGAGI, per germline. V lost 4 bases and J lost 6; bases outside the gene matches: 7. The CDR3 has 14 amino acids. CDR3: CASSFGTGLSEQYF. In DNA form, the CDR3 reads TGTGCCAGCAGTTTTGGGACAGGGTTGTCCGAGCAGTACTTC.

This chain joins TRBV10-2 and TRBJ1-4; D is possibly TRBD1 (6 bases). In germline, CDR1 is WSHSY, CDR2 SAAADI. The CDR3 contains 14 residues. The V end lost 8 bases, the J end lost 8 bases, and 18 bases lay between the germline ends. CDR3 amino acids: CASGNTGFWEKLFF. The DNA for the CDR3 is TGCGCCAGCGGAAACACAGGGTTTTGGGAAAAACTGTTTTTT.

The chain couples TRBV4-3 to TRBJ2-5; 10 positions match TRBD2. Germline lookup yields CDR1 LGHNA and CDR2 YSLEER. The CDR3 is 16 residues long. V trimming: 1 base; J trimming: 3 bases; junction bases outside the gene matches: 5. In DNA, the CDR3 is TGCGCCAGCAGCCAAGGGATAGCGGGGGGAGAAGAGACCCAGTACTTC. This sequence encodes CASSQGIAGGEETQYF.

The chain recombines TRBV10-3 with TRBJ1-2; 7 bases line up with TRBD1. The V segment lost 0 bases and the J segment 7 bases; nucleotides outside the gene matches: 5. The CDR3 is 14 amino acids. Germline V gene lookup returns CDR1 ENHRY and CDR2 SYGVKD. The CDR3 DNA sequence: TGTGCCATCAGTGAGTCGAGGGGGCGCAGTGGCTACACCTTC. As protein: CAISESRGRSGYTF.

The chain is built from TRBV5-6 and TRBJ1-5; 8 bases line up with TRBD1. The CDR3 loop spans 17 amino acids. Germline V gene data show CDR1 as SGHDT and CDR2 as YYEEEE. Trimming cost V 0 bases and J 4 bases; bases outside gene matches: 9. CDR3 in DNA: TGTGCCAGCAGCTTGGCCGAGACAGGGGCTTGGAATCAGCCCCAGCATTTT. Translation: CASSLAETGAWNQPQHF.

The genes are TRBV3-1 (or the pseudogene TRBV3-2) and TRBJ1-6; D remains unclear. The V end lost 0 bases, the J end lost 2 bases, and 2 bases lay between the germline ends. The germline CDR1 and CDR2 sequences are LGHDT and YNNKEL (reference sequence). The CDR3 spans 14 residues. CDR3 region: CASSQDTYNSPLHF. Here the CDR3 DNA reads TGTGCCAGCAGCCAAGATACCTATAATTCACCCCTCCACTTT.

This clone came up a few times. The genes are TRBV9 and TRBJ2-3, with 7 positions matching TRBD2. The CDR3 sequence is 14 residues long. The germline V gene encodes CDR1 SGDLS and CDR2 YYNGEE. Trimming cost V 7 bases and J 1 base; bases outside gene matches: 6. CDR3 DNA: TGTGCCAGCGGGAGGGTCGAGGGCACAGATACGCAGTATTTT. Translating it yields CASGRVEGTDTQYF.

The chain carries TRBV25-1 and TRBJ2-3; possibly TRBD2 for D (7 bases). The V gene's germline CDR1 is MGHDK and CDR2 SYGVNS. V was trimmed by 4 bases and J by 1 base, leaving 12 bases between them. The CDR3 is made up of 15 amino acids. The CDR3 reads CASSVLGGGTDTQYF. The CDR3 DNA follows: TGTGCCAGCAGTGTATTAGGGGGGGGCACAGATACGCAGTATTTT.

V and J are TRBV7-2 and TRBJ2-7; 9 bases align to TRBD1. Trimming at V came to 6 bases and at J to 6 bases, leaving 9 bases not matched to a gene. CDR3 length: 14 residues. Germline-derived CDR1 and CDR2 are SGHTA and FQGNSA. The CDR3 DNA sequence: TGTGCCAGCAGGCCGGGACAGGGATCGAGCGAGCAGTACTTC. This sequence encodes CASRPGQGSSEQYF.

This clone was detected only a few times. The chain links TRBV2 to TRBJ2-5; TRBD2 agrees at 13 bases. Trimming took 4 bases from V and 5 from J; bases not matched to a gene: 10. The CDR3 sequence is 17 residues long. In germline, CDR1 is SNHLY, CDR2 FYNNEI. In DNA form, the CDR3 reads TGTGCCAGCAGTGCGACTAGCGGGGGGTCTATTGTGGAGACCCAGTACTTC. Amino acid sequence: CASSATSGGSIVETQYF.

The chain is built from TRBV5-4 and TRBJ2-7; 10 bases align to TRBD1. The J segment lost 0 bases and the V segment lost 4 bases, leaving 4 bases of the junction unmatched. Germline CDR1 reads SGHNT; CDR2 reads YYREEE (reference sequence). This CDR3 spans 15 amino acids. CDR3 sequence: CASSAGQGSSYEQYF. The DNA of the CDR3 is TGTGCCAGCAGCGCGGGACAGGGGTCCTCCTACGAGCAGTACTTC.

CDR3 coding DNA: TGTGCCAGCAGTTTAAAGGTCAGGGGCAATCAGCCCCAGCATTTT. Translation: CASSLKVRGNQPQHF. This chain joins TRBV28 and TRBJ1-5; maybe TRBD1 (5 bases). V shed 2 bases and J shed 2 bases, with 10 bases lying between them. Germline loops: CDR1 MDHEN, CDR2 SYDVKM. This CDR3 has 15 amino acids.

This chain joins TRBV6-5 and TRBJ1-3; tentative D call: TRBD1 (5 bases). Trimming left V 5 bases short and J 4 bases short, with 15 bases between. CDR1 is MNHEY, CDR2 SVGAGI, per germline. The CDR3 has 15 amino acids. This CDR3 reads CASSLGRGRGNTIYF. The CDR3 DNA is TGTGCCAGCAGTCTAGGGAGGGGCAGGGGAAACACCATATATTTT.

In this sample, this clone turned up once. This chain uses TRBV10-3 with TRBJ1-1; D call uncertain. This CDR3 has 12 amino acids. CDR1 and CDR2 from the germline V gene are ENHRY and SYGVKD. The V end was cut by 6 bases, the J end by 4 bases, with 9 bases between. In nucleotides, the CDR3 is TGTGCCATCAGCGTTGAGGGCACTGAAGCTTTCTTT. This encodes CAISVEGTEAFF.

The chain carries TRBV2 and TRBJ2-7; 7 bases are a match to TRBD1. Germline V CDR1 and CDR2: SNHLY, FYNNEI. V shed 0 bases and J 3 bases; nucleotides not matched to a gene: 5. CDR3 length equals 15 residues. The CDR3: CASSEALGQSYEQYF. In nucleotides, the CDR3 is TGTGCCAGCAGTGAAGCGCTGGGACAGAGCTACGAGCAGTACTTC.

The CDR3, as DNA: TGTGCCAGCAGCCAACGCTCCGGGGGGGAGACTGAAGCTTTCTTT. Amino acids: CASSQRSGGETEAFF. V is TRBV4-2 and J is TRBJ1-1, with a possible D match to TRBD1 (5 bases). V was shortened by 2 bases and J by 5 bases, with 15 bases between the two germline ends. This CDR3 is 15 amino acids long. In germline, CDR1 is LGHNA, CDR2 YNFKEQ.